This entry features one TCR beta chain sequence. The entry originates in a study of cytomegalovirus exposure and HLA in healthy donors. CDR1 SEHNR and CDR2 FQNEAQ come from the germline V gene (reference sequence). The CDR3 has 13 residues. V lost 5 bases and J lost 11, with 18 bases in between. PCR employed 60 Vbeta and 13 Jbeta primers. The protocol was immunoSEQ multiplex PCR, while the TCRdb copy is restricted to in-frame clones and leaves out a portion. This sample's table has about 190,000 clones. The specimen was PBMCs. The source of this sequence is a man younger than 40 in good health and CMV-seronegative. The V gene is TRBV7-9, the J gene TRBJ1-1; maybe TRBD1 (5 bases). CDR3 DNA: TGTGCCAGCAGCCCCGGAGCGGGTAAGGGGGCTTTCTTT. The encoded protein is CASSPGAGKGAFF.